A single sample is the source of the 15 T cell receptor beta chains below, sequenced in a study of cytomegalovirus exposure and HLA in healthy donors. The PCR was carried out with 60 Vbeta primers and 13 Jbeta primers. Method: immunoSEQ multiplex PCR; TCRdb's copy keeps in-frame clones and lacks some. The sample table sets out approximately 190,000 clones. What was sequenced was PBMCs. The origin of the receptors is a man aged 25 to 40 in good health and CMV-seronegative.

This chain connects TRBV7-8 to TRBJ2-2, with 10 bases fitting TRBD2. CDR1 and CDR2 (germline): SGHVS, FQNEAQ. The ends lost 5 bases at V and 0 bases at J; junction bases unmatched: 3. The CDR3 sequence is 16 residues long. This CDR3 reads CASSGGLAANTGELFF. In DNA, the CDR3 is TGTGCCAGCAGCGGCGGACTAGCGGCGAACACCGGGGAGCTGTTTTTT.

To note about this clone: This sample also contains other DNA sequences that code for the same CDR3. This sequence joins TRBV6-1 and TRBJ1-1; TRBD1 matches at 7 bases. With V trimmed by 5 bases and J by 8 bases, 8 bases remained unmatched. CDR3 length: 13 amino acids. Germline values: CDR1 MNHNS, CDR2 SASEGT. CDR3 protein: CASSRTGRTEAFF. The CDR3 DNA is TGTGCCAGCAGTCGGACAGGACGGACGGAAGCTTTCTTT.

The chain uses TRBV27 and TRBJ1-2, with TRBD1 identical over 9 bases. The CDR3 spans 16 residues. Germline V gene sequence: CDR1 MNHEY, CDR2 SMNVEV (reference sequence). V was pared by 5 bases and J by 0 bases, with 7 bases of the junction left unmatched. The CDR3 coding sequence is TGTGCCAGCAGTAAGGGACAGGGCCCATCTAACTATGGCTACACCTTC. Its translation: CASSKGQGPSNYGYTF.

The chain couples TRBV14 to TRBJ2-1; 12 positions agree with TRBD2. Germline trimming cut 4 bases from V and 8 bases from J; bases unmatched to any gene: 6. CDR3 length equals 15 residues. CDR1 and CDR2 from the germline V gene are SGHDN and FVKESK. The CDR3 protein is CASSLGLAGLDEQFF. As DNA, the CDR3 is TGTGCCAGCAGCCTCGGACTAGCGGGGCTCGATGAGCAGTTCTTC.

The gene calls are TRBV12-5 and TRBJ2-3; D gene uncertain. CDR3 length: 12 residues. Germline CDR1 is LGHNT and CDR2 is FRNRAP. V was clipped by 1 base and J by 8 bases, with 7 bases between them. CDR3 coding DNA: TGTGCTAGTGGTTTGGGTACACCTACGCAGTATTTT. This codes for CASGLGTPTQYF.

The rearrangement links TRBV28 to TRBJ2-7; D possibly corresponds to TRBD2 (5 bases). Germline CDR1 MDHEN, CDR2 SYDVKM. This CDR3 spans 16 amino acids. The V and J ends lost 5 bases and 0 bases respectively, with 17 bases between them. The CDR3: CASSLTRAVDSYEQYF. The CDR3 DNA reads as TGTGCCAGCAGTCTGACCCGAGCGGTGGACTCCTACGAGCAGTACTTC. Based on the CDR3 plus reference TRBV28 and TRBJ2-7, the full variable domain is DVKVTQSSRYLVKRTGEKVFLECVQDMDHENMFWYRQDPGLGLRLIYFSYDVKMKEKGDIPEGYSVSREKKERFSLILESASTNQTSMYLCASSLTRAVDSYEQYFGPGTRLTVT.

The rearrangement joins TRBV7-9 to TRBJ2-1; 12 bases map to TRBD2. CDR3 length: 17 amino acids. Germline V gene lookup returns CDR1 SEHNR and CDR2 FQNEAQ (reference sequence). Unmatched junction bases numbered 7, after V lost 1 base and J lost 6 bases. The CDR3 DNA reads as TGTGCCAGCAGCTTAGGGGACCCGGGACTAGCGGGCAATGAGCAGTTCTTC. Its translation is CASSLGDPGLAGNEQFF.

The genes are TRBV28 and TRBJ2-1, with TRBD2 matching over 12 bases. V lost 7 bases and J lost 5; bases outside the gene matches: 6. Germline V gives CDR1 MDHEN, CDR2 SYDVKM. This CDR3 is 15 amino acids long. The DNA of the CDR3 is TGTGCCAGCACCGCGGGACTAGCGGGCAACAATGAGCAGTTCTTC. Translation gives CASTAGLAGNNEQFF.

The chain couples TRBV2 to TRBJ1-5, with unresolved D. The CDR3 totals 12 residues. The V gene's germline CDR1 is SNHLY and CDR2 FYNNEI. V was shortened by 4 bases and J by 7 bases, with 8 bases between the two germline ends. Written as DNA, the CDR3 is TGTGCCAGCAGTGGCGATAGCCAGCCCCAGCATTTT. The encoded protein is CASSGDSQPQHF.

J is TRBJ2-1 and V is TRBV7-3; TRBD2 matches 11 bases. Germline V gives CDR1 SGHTA, CDR2 FQGTGA. The CDR3 is made up of 16 amino acids. J gave up 8 bases and V 5 bases, and 11 bases lay outside the gene matches. The CDR3: CASSPTLAGGGDEQFF. CDR3 DNA: TGTGCCAGCAGCCCTACCCTAGCGGGAGGTGGCGATGAGCAGTTCTTC.

The chain combines TRBV18 with TRBJ2-1, with D perhaps matching TRBD2 (5 bases). This CDR3 has 13 amino acids. The V end was cut by 3 bases, the J end by 5 bases, with 8 bases between. Looked up from germline, CDR1 is KGHSH and CDR2 is LQKENI. CDR3 amino acids: CASSPWGDNEQFF. The CDR3 nucleotides read TGTGCCAGCTCACCTTGGGGAGACAATGAGCAGTTCTTC.

The chain joins TRBV5-6 to TRBJ1-1, with TRBD1 matching 7 bases. The germline V gene has CDR1 SGHDT and CDR2 YYEEEE. CDR3 length equals 15 residues. Unmatched junction bases numbered 8, after V lost 5 bases and J lost 1 base. This CDR3 is CASRAVKGANTEAFF. CDR3 nucleotide sequence: TGTGCCAGCAGAGCTGTGAAGGGGGCGAACACTGAAGCTTTCTTT.

For the CDR3, the DNA is TGTGCCAGCAGCTTAGGGACAGGCAAAAAACTGTTTTTT. Its translation: CASSLGTGKKLFF. V is TRBV7-8 and J is TRBJ1-4; 7 positions agree with TRBD1. The V gene end was trimmed by 1 base and the J gene end by 9 bases; junction bases not matched to a gene: 2. The germline CDR1 and CDR2 sequences are SGHVS and FQNEAQ. CDR3 length: 13 amino acids.

V gene TRBV6-5 combines with J gene TRBJ1-2, with 7 bases aligning to TRBD1. The CDR3 consists of 13 residues. Trimming took 4 bases from V and 8 from J; bases not matched to a gene: 7. Germline CDR1 MNHEY, CDR2 SVGAGI. The CDR3 loop reads CASSFRDSIGYTF. In DNA, the CDR3 is TGTGCCAGCAGTTTCCGGGACAGCATCGGCTACACCTTC.

The gene calls are TRBV12-5 and TRBJ2-7, with D tentatively TRBD1 (6 bases). V dropped 7 bases and J dropped 5 bases, with 18 bases sitting between them. The V gene's germline CDR1 is LGHNT and CDR2 FRNRAP. The CDR3 consists of 14 residues. The CDR3 DNA is TGTGCTAGTGCCGAACAGGGTTCGGAAAACGAGCAGTACTTC. It codes for CASAEQGSENEQYF.